A single sample is the source of the 7 T cell receptor beta chains below, sequenced in a study of T cell changes during pregnancy in multiple sclerosis. TCRdb's table, derived via immunoSEQ multiplex PCR, lists solely in-frame clones and lacks some. This table has tens of thousands of clones, just under 95% appearing once. The starting material was peripheral blood, obtained in the third trimester of pregnancy. The source of these receptors is a female donor in good health, enrolled as a control in a pregnancy study.

The chain is built from TRBV28 and TRBJ2-7; D gene unclear. V was pared by 2 bases and J by 2 bases, with 13 bases between. The CDR3 is 15 residues long. Germline V lookup: CDR1 MDHEN, CDR2 SYDVKM. CDR3 region: CASSLPSRYTYEQYF. In nucleotides, the CDR3 is TGTGCCAGCAGTTTACCTAGTCGCTATACCTACGAGCAGTACTTC.

The chain uses TRBV27 and TRBJ2-1, with 13 bases that match TRBD2. V shed 7 bases, J shed 0 bases, and the junction held 6 bases outside the gene matches. Per the germline V gene, CDR1 is MNHEY and CDR2 is SMNVEV (reference sequence). This CDR3 has 17 amino acids. CDR3 region: CASTGLAGTSSYNEQFF. In DNA form, the CDR3 reads TGTGCCAGCACGGGACTAGCGGGAACTAGCTCCTACAATGAGCAGTTCTTC.

The J gene is TRBJ1-2, the V gene TRBV28, with D perhaps matching TRBD1 (5 bases). In germline, CDR1 is MDHEN, CDR2 SYDVKM. V lost 5 bases and J 5 bases, leaving 24 bases between the germline ends. This CDR3 region has 17 residues. DNA for the CDR3: TGTGCCAGCAGTCTCGGGACTCTCGGGTCGGTTAGTTATGGCTACACCTTC. As protein: CASSLGTLGSVSYGYTF.

This chain uses TRBV29-1 with TRBJ2-7; weak D call: TRBD2 (7 bases). The V end was cut by 7 bases, the J end by 5 bases, with 15 bases between. CDR1 and CDR2 (germline): SQVTM, ANQGSEA. There are 12 residues in the CDR3. CDR3 nucleotide sequence: TGCAGCGCCGACGGCGGGGGCCACGAGCAGTACTTC. Its translation is CSADGGGHEQYF.

The gene calls are TRBV18 and TRBJ2-1; unclear D gene. Germline assignment: CDR1 KGHSH and CDR2 LQKENI. V lost 5 bases and J 7 bases, leaving 12 bases between the germline ends. The CDR3 runs 13 residues. CDR3 coding DNA: TGTGCCAGCTCATCTCGGGTTGGGAATGAGCAGTTCTTC. Protein sequence: CASSSRVGNEQFF.

This clone was seen only a few times. V is TRBV6-5 and J is TRBJ1-2, with TRBD1 matching over 7 bases. The CDR3 totals 12 residues. Trimming at V came to 7 bases and at J to 3 bases, leaving 2 bases not matched to a gene. Germline values: CDR1 MNHEY, CDR2 SVGAGI. The CDR3 bases are TGTGCCAGCAAGGACAGGCACTATGGCTACACCTTC. Protein: CASKDRHYGYTF.

The V gene is TRBV4-2, the J gene TRBJ2-7; 7 bases fit TRBD2. Germline CDR1 LGHNA, CDR2 YNFKEQ. Trimming took 0 bases from V and 0 from J; bases not matched to a gene: 11. The CDR3 is 18 amino acids. CDR3 sequence: CASSQDLPGGDFSYEQYF. The CDR3 region has the DNA TGTGCCAGCAGCCAAGACCTGCCGGGGGGTGATTTCTCCTACGAGCAGTACTTC.